This T cell receptor (beta chain) came from a study of blood T cell repertoires in COVID-19 (dated by TCRdb to about 2020). As for the study more broadly: Samples from collaborators originated in the United States, Italy and Spain and spanned both the acute and convalescent phases of COVID-19. The prospective study material was composed of cDNA or gDNA derived from T cells, B-cell-depleted T cells, or PBMCs. Deeply sampled blood TCRbeta repertoires from subjects exposed to, actively infected with, or recovered from COVID-19 were included in the dataset. The repertoires were released in a freely available public database meant as a resource for research on the immune response to SARS-CoV-2. Samples were obtained from the ongoing ImmuneRACE study (first 160 participants) and from roughly 1,300 subjects provided by 6 global collaborators. Nearly every sample came with metadata listing a de-identified subject ID, COVID-19 status, age in years and sex. Where available, HLA class I and class II types were obtained from metadata supplied by the sample provider rather than from assay-based typing. The paper's findings and limits, for the study overall: The amount of clinical and demographic metadata varied by source and participant and was provided uncurated.

One collaborating source in Seattle enrolled patients during active infection and followed them longitudinally through the course of disease. Each collaborating institution followed its own protocols to collect whole blood in K2EDTA tubes. Collaborator samples were shipped for TCRbeta analysis as frozen whole blood, isolated PBMCs, or DNA extracted from either sample type. TCRbeta CDR3 regions were amplified from genomic DNA by means of the immunoSEQ Assay, a bias-controlled multiplex PCR. In the authors' own workflow: The number of nucleated cells in each sample was estimated by amplification of reference gene primers within the assay. To quantify the absolute abundance of each unique TCRbeta CDR3 rearrangement, sequence reads were collapsed and filtered. For each sample, productive Simpson clonality was calculated by taking the square root of Simpson's diversity index across productive rearrangements. TCRdb took this table from immuneACCESS and kept in-frame rearrangements with V and J called. Such tables lack part of the clones; where checked against another copy, unresolved V genes explain under half of the gap, and the rest is unexplained. V and J calls plus clone size are reproduced from that table; the DNA served to infer D and trimming. For this sample there are about 40,000 clones; around nine tenths appear just once. The leading ten clones occupy roughly 4.7% of the sample.

V and J are truncated by 0 bases and 6 bases respectively, leaving an intervening sequence of 11 bases. Looking up the germline V gene (reference sequence) yields CDR1 LGHDT and CDR2 YNNKEL. The CDR3 contains 14 residues, cysteine and phenylalanine counted. Solely the CDR3 DNA is kept, with 42 bases framed from the first base. This clone was seen just once. Its antigen is not yet known. One base away there is no much larger clone; base qualities are not given. This clonotype originated in a man aged 55-75 years with COVID-19, enrolled during active disease. The material sequenced was peripheral blood. The chain employs TRBV3-1 (or the pseudogene TRBV3-2) and TRBJ2-5; no D gene is confidently identified. Here the CDR3 is given as CASSQEGGAQTQYF. The DNA sequence is given as TGTGCCAGCAGCCAAGAAGGCGGTGCCCAGACCCAGTACTTC.